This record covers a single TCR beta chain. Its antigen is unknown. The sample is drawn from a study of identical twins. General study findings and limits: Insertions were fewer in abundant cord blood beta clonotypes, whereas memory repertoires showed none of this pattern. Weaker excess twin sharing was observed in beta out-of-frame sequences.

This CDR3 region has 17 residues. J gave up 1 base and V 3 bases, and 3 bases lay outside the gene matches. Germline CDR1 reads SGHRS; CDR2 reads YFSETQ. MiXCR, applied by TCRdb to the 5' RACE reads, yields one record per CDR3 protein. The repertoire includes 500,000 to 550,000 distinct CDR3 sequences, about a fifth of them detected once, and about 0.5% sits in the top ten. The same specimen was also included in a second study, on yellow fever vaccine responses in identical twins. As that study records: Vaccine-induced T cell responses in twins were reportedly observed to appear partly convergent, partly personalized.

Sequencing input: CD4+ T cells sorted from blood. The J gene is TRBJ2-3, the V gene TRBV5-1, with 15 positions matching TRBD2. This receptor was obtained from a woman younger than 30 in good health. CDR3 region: CASSSGLAGGRTDTQYF. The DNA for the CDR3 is TGCGCCAGCAGCTCGGGACTAGCGGGGGGCCGCACAGATACGCAGTATTTT.